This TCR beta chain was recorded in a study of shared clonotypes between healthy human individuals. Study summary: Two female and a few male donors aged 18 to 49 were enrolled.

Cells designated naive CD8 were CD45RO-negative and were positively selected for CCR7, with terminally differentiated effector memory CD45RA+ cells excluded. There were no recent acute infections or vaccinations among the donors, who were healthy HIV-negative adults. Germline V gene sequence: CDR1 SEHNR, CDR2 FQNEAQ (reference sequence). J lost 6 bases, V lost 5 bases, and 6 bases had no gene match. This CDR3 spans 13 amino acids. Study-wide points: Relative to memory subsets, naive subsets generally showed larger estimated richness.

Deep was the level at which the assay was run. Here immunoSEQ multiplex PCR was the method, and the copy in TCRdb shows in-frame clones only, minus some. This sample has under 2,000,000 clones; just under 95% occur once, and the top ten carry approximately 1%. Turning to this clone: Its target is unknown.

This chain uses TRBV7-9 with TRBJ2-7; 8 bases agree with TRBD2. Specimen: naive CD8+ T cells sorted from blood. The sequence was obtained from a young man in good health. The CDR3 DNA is TGTGCCAGCAGCCCGGAGGGGACTAGCGAGCAGTACTTC. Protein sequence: CASSPEGTSEQYF.